Only a few counts were recorded for the clone carrying this TCR beta chain. The sample is drawn from a study of beta chain features in type 1 diabetes. Expressed TCRB transcripts were sequenced because the isolated RNA had all been reverse transcribed beforehand. Here immunoSEQ multiplex PCR was the method, and the copy in TCRdb shows in-frame clones only, minus some. The profile shows about 210,000 clones, approximately 10% of them singletons. The V gene's germline CDR1 is SGHTA and CDR2 FQGNSA. CDR3 length: 15 residues. Trimming took off 2 bases at V and 0 bases at J, with 9 bases between the two ends.

The genes are TRBV7-2 and TRBJ2-3; D gene uncertain. This TCR derives from a man younger than 30 in good health. Sequencing was done on a sample of central memory CD4+ T cells from blood. For the CDR3, the DNA is TGTGCCAGCAGCTTAACAGCGACTAGCACAGATACGCAGTATTTT. Protein product: CASSLTATSTDTQYF.